Presented here are 13 T cell receptor beta chains from one specimen sequenced in a study of T cells expressing NK-cell markers. Reprocessing the 5' RACE reads, TCRdb reports a single entry for every CDR3 protein and omits DNA. Its table lists 300,000 to 500,000 distinct CDR3 sequences. Sequencing was performed on blood T cells: a sorted CD56 or NKG2C T cell subset, CD4+ or CD8+ T cells, or bulk PBMC T cells (not recorded which). All receptors come from a woman aged 50 to 65 in good health.

The rearrangement links TRBV29-1 to TRBJ2-5. The CDR3 extends over 12 amino acids. Per the germline V gene, CDR1 is SQVTM and CDR2 is ANQGSEA. The CDR3 region is CSAFINQETQYF. The full variable domain, in which reference TRBV29-1 and TRBJ2-5 provide the parts outside the CDR3, is SAVISQKPSRDICQRGTSLTIQCQVDSQVTMMFWYRQQPGQSLTLIATANQGSEATYESGFVIDKFPISRPNLTFSTLTVSNMSPEDSSIYLCSAFINQETQYFGPGTRLLVL.

V and J are TRBV7-9 and TRBJ2-1; TCRdb names TRBD1, which stays unverified in the absence of DNA. This CDR3 spans 16 amino acids. Germline-derived CDR1 and CDR2 are SEHNR and FQNEAQ (reference sequence). This CDR3 reads CASSQPSGTGKNEQFF.

The CDR3 is CASTDGEGETQYF. The gene calls are TRBV5-1 and TRBJ2-5; no DNA is available, so the TRBD1 call from TCRdb remains unchecked. CDR3 length: 13 residues. Germline loops: CDR1 SGHRS, CDR2 YFSETQ.

This rearrangement joins TRBV15 to TRBJ1-1. The germline CDR1 and CDR2 sequences are LNHNV and YYDKDF (reference sequence). There are 12 residues in the CDR3. CDR3: CATKEGNTEAFF.

This sequence joins TRBV6-6 and TRBJ1-2. CDR1 and CDR2 (germline): MNHNY, SVGAGI (reference sequence). CDR3 size: 12 residues. CDR3 in amino acids: CASSYVSVGYTF.

CDR3 sequence: CASSSSTGTGRLRAGHEQFF. The chain couples TRBV7-9 to TRBJ2-1; no DNA is available, so the TRBD1 call from TCRdb remains unchecked. The germline V gene has CDR1 SEHNR and CDR2 FQNEAQ (reference sequence). This CDR3 has 20 residues.

The gene calls are TRBV5-1 and TRBJ2-3; TCRdb selects TRBD2, and the lack of DNA leaves this call unchecked. This CDR3 contains 15 residues. Germline V gene data show CDR1 as SGHRS and CDR2 as YFSETQ. The CDR3 is CASSSLAGVSDTQYF.

The rearrangement links TRBV5-1 to TRBJ2-1; TCRdb's assignment of TRBD2 cannot be checked, as there is no DNA. The CDR3 loop spans 15 amino acids. Germline CDR1 SGHRS, CDR2 YFSETQ. CDR3 loop: CASSVTSGKVNEQFF.

CDR3 sequence reads: CATSRDRAGRYNEQFF. The rearrangement links TRBV15 to TRBJ2-1; TCRdb gives TRBD2 as the D gene, but with no DNA this cannot be confirmed. The CDR3 length is 16 residues. The germline CDR1 and CDR2 sequences are LNHNV and YYDKDF (reference sequence).

The chain recombines TRBV5-8 with TRBJ1-1; TCRdb outputs TRBD1, but without DNA this stays unchecked. The CDR3 length is 15 residues. Germline V gene sequence: CDR1 SGHTS, CDR2 YDEGEE. The CDR3 sequence: CASSLDVRAGTEAFF.

J is TRBJ1-2 and V is TRBV7-8; TCRdb gives TRBD1 as the D gene, but with no DNA this cannot be confirmed. The CDR3 is 15 residues long. Germline V gene sequence: CDR1 SGHVS, CDR2 FQNEAQ. The chain's CDR3 is CASSRHRQGAHGYTF.

V gene TRBV3-1 combines with J gene TRBJ2-5; TCRdb picks TRBD1, but there is no DNA to check that call. In germline, CDR1 is LGHDT, CDR2 YNNKEL (reference sequence). The CDR3 runs to 15 residues. CDR3 in amino acids: CASSPDRLTQETQYF.

The V call is TRBV29-1, the J call TRBJ1-2; TCRdb designates TRBD1, a call that cannot be tested without DNA. Per the germline V gene, CDR1 is SQVTM and CDR2 is ANQGSEA. CDR3 length: 12 residues. This chain's CDR3 is CSVGGTAYGYTF.